The 7 T cell receptor beta chains below all came from one sample that was sequenced in a study of cytomegalovirus exposure and HLA in healthy donors (dated by TCRdb to the late 2010s). The library was built by means of the immunoSEQ multiplex PCR assay. The multiplex PCR relied on a mix of 60 forward primers for TCR Vbeta segments and 13 reverse primers for TCR Jbeta segments. As stored in TCRdb, this immuneACCESS dataset retains in-frame rearrangements with V and J assigned. A fraction of the clones does not appear; measured against another copy, unresolved V genes explain less than half of the discrepancy, and the remainder lacks a known reason. The sample profile shows some 170,000 clones; 8.5% to 10% of them were found once. The ten largest clones add up to approximately 1.4% of the sample. Material for sequencing was PBMCs. The receptor set was obtained from a woman aged 25 to 39 in good health and CMV-seropositive.

V gene TRBV28 combines with J gene TRBJ2-7, with D perhaps TRBD1 (6 bases). With 5 bases removed from V and 7 bases from J, the gap between germline ends came to 18 bases. The V gene's germline CDR1 is MDHEN and CDR2 SYDVKM. The CDR3 is made up of 14 amino acids. Written as DNA, the CDR3 is TGTGCCAGCAGTCCCCTGGGACACTCTCTAGAGCAGTACTTC. It yields the protein CASSPLGHSLEQYF.

The rearrangement links TRBV29-1 to TRBJ1-2, with 8 bases identical to TRBD1. Germline V gives CDR1 SQVTM, CDR2 ANQGSEA. The CDR3 has 17 amino acids. V trimming: 0 bases; J trimming: 5 bases; junction bases outside the gene matches: 14. CDR3 sequence reads: CSVEDLRTGPLGYGYTF. The CDR3 bases are TGCAGCGTTGAAGATCTAAGGACAGGGCCTCTGGGATATGGCTACACCTTC.

This clone showed up just a few times. This chain joins TRBV29-1 and TRBJ2-7; perhaps TRBD2 as D (5 bases). The CDR3 spans 15 residues. Germline-derived CDR1 and CDR2 are SQVTM and ANQGSEA. The chain's CDR3 is CITHSRERSSYEQYF. The CDR3 DNA follows: TGCATCACCCACTCCCGGGAAAGGAGCTCCTACGAGCAGTACTTC.

This clone was seen a handful of times. The chain is built from TRBV19 and TRBJ2-3, with a weak D call TRBD1 (5 bases). Per germline, CDR1 LNHDA and CDR2 SQIVND (reference sequence). CDR3 length equals 14 residues. V was pared by 6 bases and J by 4 bases, with 14 bases between. CDR3 protein: CASSVRPGSDTQYF. For the CDR3, the DNA is TGTGCCAGTAGCGTCCGTCCAGGGTCAGATACGCAGTATTTT. Supplemented by reference TRBV19 and TRBJ2-3, the full variable domain reads DGGITQSPKYLFRKEGQNVTLSCEQNLNHDAMYWYRQDPGQGLRLIYYSQIVNDFQKGDIAEGYSVSREKKESFPLTVTSAQKNPTAFYLCASSVRPGSDTQYFGPGTRLTVL.

This chain's CDR3 is CASTGRGGQETQYF. The CDR3 nucleotides read TGTGCCAGCACCGGACGGGGAGGGCAAGAGACCCAGTACTTC. The V call is TRBV2, the J call TRBJ2-5; 7 bases are a match to TRBD2. Germline CDR1 is SNHLY and CDR2 is FYNNEI. Trimming at V came to 7 bases and at J to 2 bases, leaving 7 bases not matched to a gene. The CDR3 spans 14 residues.

The chain carries TRBV18 and TRBJ2-2, with TRBD2 identical over 9 bases. Germline trimming cut 3 bases from V and 0 bases from J; bases unmatched to any gene: 2. The CDR3 is made up of 16 amino acids. Germline V gene data show CDR1 as KGHSH and CDR2 as LQKENI. The CDR3, as DNA: TGTGCCAGCTCACCCCGACTAGCGGCGAACACCGGGGAGCTGTTTTTT. Protein: CASSPRLAANTGELFF. The complete variable domain, with remaining parts taken from reference TRBV18 and TRBJ2-2, reads NAGVMQNPRHLVRRRGQEARLRCSPMKGHSHVYWYRQLPEEGLKFMVYLQKENIIDESGMPKERFSAEFPKEGPSILRIQQVVRGDSAAYFCASSPRLAANTGELFFGEGSRLTVL.

This clone was observed many times. The gene calls are TRBV19 and TRBJ1-6, with a tentative D call TRBD1 (6 bases). Germline V gene lookup returns CDR1 LNHDA and CDR2 SQIVND (reference sequence). This CDR3 spans 13 amino acids. Trimming removed 10 bases from V and 5 bases from J, with 12 bases in between. The CDR3 DNA reads as TGTGCCACCCGACAGGTGGATAATTCACCCCTCCACTTT. Translation gives CATRQVDNSPLHF.